This T cell receptor beta chain was profiled in a study of T cell repertoires in cytomegalovirus infection. Study details: Signatures in public TCR beta sequences pointed to both CMV infection and matching HLA type. Study-wide results and caveats: Using cumulative public TCR beta family frequency, the authors identified those who carried CMV together with the relevant HLA. What dominated the ex vivo response were HLA-C-restricted CMV-specific TCR beta clonotypes.

TCRdb redid the calling of the reads with MiXCR, one entry per CDR3 protein. The sample carries about 530,000 distinct CDR3 sequences, about 30% recorded once. Trimming removed 1 base at V and 3 bases at J, with 7 bases between. The germline gives CDR1 SGHTA, CDR2 FQGNSA. This CDR3 is 13 amino acids long. This clonotype was observed at least ten times. Its antigen is not identified. This TCR was sampled from a human donor in good health (CMV status not recorded). Some clones in this sample may be carry-over from other donors' samples. The chain uses TRBV7-2 and TRBJ2-7; D call uncertain. Source material: PBMCs. In nucleotides, the CDR3 is TGTGCCAGCAGCTTAGACTATCTCTACGAGCAGTACTTC. This translates into CASSLDYLYEQYF.